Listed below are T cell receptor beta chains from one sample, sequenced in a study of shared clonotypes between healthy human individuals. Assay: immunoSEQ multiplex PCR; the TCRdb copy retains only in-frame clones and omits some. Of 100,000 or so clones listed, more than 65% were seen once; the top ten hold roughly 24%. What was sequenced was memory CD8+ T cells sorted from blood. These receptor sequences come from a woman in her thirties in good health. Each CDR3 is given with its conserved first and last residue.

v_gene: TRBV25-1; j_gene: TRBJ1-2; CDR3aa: CASSARTDYYGYTF
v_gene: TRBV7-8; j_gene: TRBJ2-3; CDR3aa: CASSLGAGDANTQYF
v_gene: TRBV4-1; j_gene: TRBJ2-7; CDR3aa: CASSPDIQREQYF
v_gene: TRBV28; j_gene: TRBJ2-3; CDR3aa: CASSLAGGRVTDTQYF
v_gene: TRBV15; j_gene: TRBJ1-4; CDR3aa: CATSRGRRGTGLGEKLFF
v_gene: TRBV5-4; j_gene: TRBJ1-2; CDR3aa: CASRERGNYGYTF
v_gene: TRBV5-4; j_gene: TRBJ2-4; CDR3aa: CASSDETGGNIQYF
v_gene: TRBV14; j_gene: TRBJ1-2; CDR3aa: CASSQVGNYGYTF
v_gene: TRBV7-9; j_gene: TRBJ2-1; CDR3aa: CASSLGTTDEQFF
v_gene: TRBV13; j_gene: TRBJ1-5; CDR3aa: CASSLGPAGNQPQHF
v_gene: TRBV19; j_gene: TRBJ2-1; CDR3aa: CASGDPSFGEQFF
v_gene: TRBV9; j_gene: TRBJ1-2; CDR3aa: CASSVIGTNGYTF
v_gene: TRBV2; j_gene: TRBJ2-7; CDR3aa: CASSAMPHGVYEQYF
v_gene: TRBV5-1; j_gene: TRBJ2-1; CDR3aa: CASSWELAPAYNEQFF
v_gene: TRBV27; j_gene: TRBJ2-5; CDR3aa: CASSLWATGVGEQYF
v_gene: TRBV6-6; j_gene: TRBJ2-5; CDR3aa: CASSSPWDEETQYF
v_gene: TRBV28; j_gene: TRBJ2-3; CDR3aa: CASRSSGTSGSYTDTQYF
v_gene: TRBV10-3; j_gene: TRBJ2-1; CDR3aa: CAISEGGSGRPPYNEQFF
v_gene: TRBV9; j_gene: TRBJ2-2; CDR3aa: CASSVARGGGELFF
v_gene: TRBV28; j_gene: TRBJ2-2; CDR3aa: CASSPDRDANTGELFF
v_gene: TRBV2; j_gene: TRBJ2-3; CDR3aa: CASRNRDLGDTQYF
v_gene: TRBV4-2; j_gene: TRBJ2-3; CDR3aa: CASSQDTGTGSFDTQYF
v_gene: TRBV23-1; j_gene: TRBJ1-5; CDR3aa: CASRTMGSLLGHHSNQPQHF
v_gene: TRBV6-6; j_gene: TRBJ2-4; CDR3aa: CASSYGDWVRSIQYF
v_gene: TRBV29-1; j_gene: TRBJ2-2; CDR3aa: CSVVTSGRTGELFF
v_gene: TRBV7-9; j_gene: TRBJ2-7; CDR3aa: CASRRDSDYEQYF
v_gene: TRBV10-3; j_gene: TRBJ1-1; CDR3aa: CAASGNTEAFF
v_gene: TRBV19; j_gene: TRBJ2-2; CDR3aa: CASRPGTGNTGELFF
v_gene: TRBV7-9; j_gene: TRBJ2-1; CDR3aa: CASSSGTSGINEQFF
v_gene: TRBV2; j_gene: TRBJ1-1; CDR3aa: CASESGGTEAFF
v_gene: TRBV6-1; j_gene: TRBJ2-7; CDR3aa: CASSEGTVSYEQYF
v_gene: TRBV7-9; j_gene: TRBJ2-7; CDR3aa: CASSLGDPLEQYF
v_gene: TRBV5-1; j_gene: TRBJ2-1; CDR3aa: CASSLDSGSYNEQFF
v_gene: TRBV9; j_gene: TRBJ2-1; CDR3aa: CASSASGTGIYNEQFF
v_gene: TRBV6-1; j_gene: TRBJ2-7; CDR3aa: CASSGAGTAAYEQYF
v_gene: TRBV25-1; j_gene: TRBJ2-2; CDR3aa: CASSGSVTGELFF
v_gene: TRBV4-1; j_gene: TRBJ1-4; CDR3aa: CASSQTRMGNEKLFF
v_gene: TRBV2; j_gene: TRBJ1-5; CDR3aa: CASSEDTDQPQHF
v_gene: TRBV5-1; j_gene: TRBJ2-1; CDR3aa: CASSPLAGGPYNEQFF
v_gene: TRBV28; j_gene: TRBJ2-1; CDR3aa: CASSPFPGTSGRTAEGNEQFF
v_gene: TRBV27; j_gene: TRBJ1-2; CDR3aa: CASRGDREYGYTF
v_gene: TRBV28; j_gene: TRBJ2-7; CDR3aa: CASRDRIGGYEQYF
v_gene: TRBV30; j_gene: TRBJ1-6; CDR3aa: CAWSRIYRGILKNSPLHF
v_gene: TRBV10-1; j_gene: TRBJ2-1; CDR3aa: CASSVDYNNEQFF
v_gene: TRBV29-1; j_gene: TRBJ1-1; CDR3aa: CSVCVGMMNTEAFF
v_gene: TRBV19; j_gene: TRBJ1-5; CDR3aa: CASSIFRQADQPQHF
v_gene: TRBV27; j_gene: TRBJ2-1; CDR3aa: CASPAGHSYNEQFF
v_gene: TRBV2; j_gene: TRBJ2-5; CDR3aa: CASSEYGSGDQETQYF
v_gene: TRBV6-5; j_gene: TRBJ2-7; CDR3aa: CASSGTGSSYEQYF
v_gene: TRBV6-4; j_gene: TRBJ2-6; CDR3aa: CASSKDSGANVLTF
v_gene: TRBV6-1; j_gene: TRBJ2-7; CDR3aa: CASSAQGGYEQYF
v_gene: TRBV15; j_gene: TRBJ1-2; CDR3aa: CATSRGTGYGYTF
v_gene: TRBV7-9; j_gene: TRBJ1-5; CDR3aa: CASREGQGPSNQPQHF
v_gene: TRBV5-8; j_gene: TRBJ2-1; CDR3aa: CASRRTGEDNEQFF
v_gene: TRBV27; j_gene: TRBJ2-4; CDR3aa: CASSLQGAKNIQYF
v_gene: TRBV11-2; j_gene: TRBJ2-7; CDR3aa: CASSLVGDPEQYF